Reported below is one T cell receptor (beta chain). What it recognizes is unknown. Treatment: roughly 10-day PBMC culture with coronavirus spike peptide pools or control peptides (ViraFEST assay). This sample is drawn from a study of vaccination and CD4 T cells after COVID-19. On the study more broadly: Cellular stimulation was performed using overlapping spike peptides derived from SARS-CoV-2, HCoV-NL63, HCoV-OC43 and HCoV-229E. Study-wide results and limits: Reactive clonotype counts went from median around 20 after infection to about 37 after vaccination, nonsignificantly.

Cultured CD4+ T cell DNA underwent sequencing with the Oncomine TCR Beta short-read assay. A single record per CDR3 protein comes from TCRdb applying MiXCR to the PCR reads. The sample consists of some 16,000 distinct CDR3 sequences, 57% of them appearing once. Germline V lookup: CDR1 SGDLS, CDR2 YYNGEE. Trimming shortened V by 0 bases and J by 2 bases, and 8 bases separated the two germline ends. The CDR3 runs 14 residues. The chain joins TRBV9 to TRBJ1-2, with D hard to call. Sequenced material: CD4+ T cells from blood, cultured in vitro. This TCR was sampled from a human donor who had recovered from COVID-19. For the CDR3, the DNA is TGTGCCAGCAGCGTAGCTGTAGGGAACTATGGCTACACCTTC. Encoded protein: CASSVAVGNYGYTF.